The clone carrying this TCR beta chain was seen just once. Donors were grouped by their self-reported clinical history. This sample is part of a study of blood T cell repertoires in COVID-19. The table came from immunoSEQ multiplex PCR; TCRdb's copy has only in-frame clones and leaves some out. The table has 450,000 to 500,000 clones, approximately 91% seen once. CDR1 is SGHDN and CDR2 is FVKESK in the germline V gene. With 3 bases clipped from V and 5 bases from J, the junction kept 3 bases outside the gene matches. The CDR3 contains 15 residues. The sample comprised PBMCs or T cells enriched from blood (not recorded which). This TCR came from a woman aged 55-69 years who had recovered from COVID-19. The chain has TRBV14 and TRBJ2-2; 10 positions agree with TRBD1. The CDR3 nucleotides are TGTGCCAGCAGCCAGACAGGGGGCCGGACCGGGGAGCTGTTTTTT. Amino acids: CASSQTGGRTGELFF.